Listed here are 13 T cell receptor beta chains from one sample, sequenced in a study of identical twins. TCRdb re-called the 5' RACE reads through MiXCR, storing one row per CDR3 protein. Of about 570,000 distinct CDR3 sequences listed, roughly 9.5% are singletons. This sample was shared with a second study, whose subject was yellow fever vaccine responses in identical twins.

The specimen was PBMCs. The receptors here all came from a woman under 30 in good health.

This clonotype was recorded many times. This rearrangement joins TRBV11-2 to TRBJ2-1; TRBD1 matches 8 bases. There are 15 residues in the CDR3. Germline V lookup: CDR1 SGHAT, CDR2 FQNNGV. V shed 2 bases and J 3 bases; nucleotides not matched to a gene: 3. The CDR3 loop is CASSLWTGIYNEQFF. The CDR3 DNA follows: TGTGCCAGCAGCTTATGGACAGGGATCTACAATGAGCAGTTCTTC.

In its sample, this clonotype was seen a few times. V usage is TRBV11-1 and J usage is TRBJ2-5, with TRBD1 identical over 7 bases. V lost 6 bases to trimming and J lost 5 bases; unmatched junction nucleotides: 6. Germline CDR1 SGHAT, CDR2 FQDESV (reference sequence). The CDR3 contains 13 residues. The CDR3 here is CASRYRGRETQYF. CDR3 nucleotides: TGTGCCAGCAGATACAGGGGTCGGGAGACCCAGTACTTC.

Comment on this clonotype: One end of the junction is discordant with germline, which a read error may explain. The chain uses TRBV7-8 and TRBJ2-5, with 8 bases fitting TRBD2. This CDR3 is built from 12 residues. CDR1 is SGHVS, CDR2 FQNEAQ, per germline. The CDR3 reads CASSLVGGVRGF. Here the CDR3 DNA reads TGTGCCAGCAGCTTAGTCGGGGGGGTCCGGGGCTTC.

This chain joins TRBV29-1 and TRBJ2-1; 13 bases are shared with TRBD2. The J segment lost 6 bases and the V segment lost 3 bases, leaving 2 bases of the junction unmatched. The length of the CDR3 is 14 residues. Looked up from germline, CDR1 is SQVTM and CDR2 is ANQGSEA. The CDR3 here is CSVETSGRSNEQFF. CDR3 DNA: TGCAGCGTTGAGACTAGCGGGAGGTCCAATGAGCAGTTCTTC.

The rearrangement uses TRBV6-2 or TRBV6-3 and TRBJ2-7, with 8 bases identical to TRBD2. The V and J ends lost 8 bases and 0 bases, in that order; junction bases with no gene match: 12. Per the germline V gene, CDR1 is MNHEY and CDR2 is SVGEGT. CDR3 size: 16 residues. CDR3 DNA: TGTGCCAGCGAAAACGGGGGGGTGAAGCCCTCCTACGAGCAGTACTTC. Protein: CASENGGVKPSYEQYF.

There are many counts of this clonotype. The chain joins TRBV15 to TRBJ2-6; D is unclear. The V gene's germline CDR1 is LNHNV and CDR2 YYDKDF (reference sequence). Trimming shortened V by 7 bases and J by 1 base, and 2 bases separated the two germline ends. CDR3 length equals 12 residues. The CDR3 nucleotides read TGTGCCACCACGTCTGGGGCCAACGTCCTGACTTTC. Its translation: CATTSGANVLTF.

This clonotype has just a few counts. The chain links TRBV20-1 to TRBJ2-3; no clear D gene. CDR3 length equals 15 residues. CDR1 is DFQATT, CDR2 SNEGSKA, per germline (reference sequence). The germline V and J ends were trimmed by 3 bases and 0 bases, with 13 bases remaining between them. Here the CDR3 reads CSASRAPGSTDTQYF. CDR3 coding DNA: TGCAGTGCTAGTCGGGCTCCCGGAAGCACAGATACGCAGTATTTT.

The chain uses TRBV6-2 or TRBV6-3 and TRBJ2-7; D gene unclear. The germline CDR1 and CDR2 sequences are MNHEY and SVGEGT. The CDR3 consists of 13 residues. The V end was cut by 0 bases, the J end by 6 bases, with 9 bases between. CDR3 DNA: TGTGCCAGCAGTTACTCGAGCCAGCCCGAGCAGTACTTC. Residues: CASSYSSQPEQYF.

This chain joins TRBV7-2 and TRBJ2-3; D call uncertain. Per germline, CDR1 SGHTA and CDR2 FQGNSA. This CDR3 has 14 amino acids. Trimming stripped 1 base from V and 4 bases from J, with 9 bases between. The CDR3 coding sequence is TGTGCCAGCAGCTTAGACCCGATCGCAGATACGCAGTATTTT. It translates to CASSLDPIADTQYF.

This clonotype was observed a handful of times. The chain employs TRBV20-1 and TRBJ2-7; 7 bases are shared with TRBD2. V dropped 6 bases and J dropped 3; count of bases not matched to a gene: 20. CDR3 size: 17 residues. Germline V gives CDR1 DFQATT, CDR2 SNEGSKA (reference sequence). The CDR3 nucleotides read TGCAGTGCCAGGCTCCGCTATGGCGGGAGACTAAGCTACGAGCAGTACTTC. Translated, it gives CSARLRYGGRLSYEQYF.

This clonotype came up a few times. This sequence joins TRBV6-6 and TRBJ2-7, with D hard to call. CDR1 MNHNY and CDR2 SVGAGI come from the germline V gene (reference sequence). The CDR3 length is 13 residues. V lost 4 bases and J 6 bases, leaving 13 bases between the germline ends. CDR3 amino acids: CASSWDRTVEQYF. The DNA of the CDR3 is TGTGCCAGCAGTTGGGATCGGACGGTCGAGCAGTACTTC.

This clonotype was found a few times. V usage is TRBV29-1 and J usage is TRBJ2-7, with D possibly being TRBD1 (5 bases). The germline gives CDR1 SQVTM, CDR2 ANQGSEA. The CDR3 has 16 amino acids. V was cut by 4 bases and J by 0 bases, with 19 bases left in between. CDR3 residues: CSVVWFREASSYEQYF. The CDR3 coding sequence is TGCAGCGTTGTCTGGTTCAGGGAAGCCTCCTCCTACGAGCAGTACTTC.

The table lists this clonotype with many counts. The chain links TRBV12-3 or TRBV12-4 to TRBJ2-7; D call uncertain. Deletions cut 5 bases from V and 9 bases from J, with 20 bases between. The CDR3 spans 14 residues. In DNA form, the CDR3 reads TGTGCCAGCAGTGCTATGACTGGGGAAATCGGGCAGTACTTC. Its protein product is CASSAMTGEIGQYF.